The 13 T cell receptor beta chains below all came from one sample that was sequenced in a study of cytomegalovirus exposure and HLA in healthy donors. Profiling relied on immunoSEQ multiplex PCR, and the TCRdb table lists in-frame clones only, not all of them. Among about 310,000 clones listed, around 90% were seen once. Sequencing was carried out using PBMCs. Every receptor here comes from a man between 25 and 39 years old in good health and CMV-seronegative.

The chain uses TRBV7-2 and TRBJ2-4; 7 nucleotides line up with TRBD1. Germline V gene lookup returns CDR1 SGHTA and CDR2 FQGNSA. CDR3 size: 17 residues. After removal of 5 bases from V and 0 bases from J, the junction contained 10 bases not matched to a gene. CDR3 residues: CASSEPGQQLAKNIQYF. The CDR3 DNA is TGTGCCAGCAGCGAACCGGGACAGCAATTAGCCAAAAACATTCAGTACTTC.

V usage is TRBV2 and J usage is TRBJ2-5, with D hard to call. CDR3 size: 11 residues. Germline CDR1 is SNHLY and CDR2 is FYNNEI. V lost 5 bases and J 2 bases, leaving 3 bases between the germline ends. The DNA for the CDR3 is TGTGCCAGCAGTCCACAAGAGACCCAGTACTTC. This codes for CASSPQETQYF. The full variable domain, in which reference TRBV2 and TRBJ2-5 provide the parts outside the CDR3, is EPEVTQTPSHQVTQMGQEVILRCVPISNHLYFYWYRQILGQKVEFLVSFYNNEISEKSEIFDDQFSVERPDGSNFTLKIRSTKLEDSAMYFCASSPQETQYFGPGTRLLVL.

The chain joins TRBV6-6 to TRBJ1-5, with D maybe TRBD1 (5 bases). V was cut by 2 bases and J by 5 bases, with 10 bases left in between. Germline V gene lookup returns CDR1 MNHNY and CDR2 SVGAGI (reference sequence). The CDR3 has 14 amino acids. CDR3: CASSYGWGDQPQHF. The CDR3 DNA follows: TGTGCCAGCAGTTACGGGTGGGGCGATCAGCCCCAGCATTTT.

This clone was detected only a few times. CDR3 sequence: CASSSLLGTSGYNEQFF. The CDR3 DNA follows: TGTGCCAGCAGCTCTTTACTTGGGACTAGCGGCTACAATGAGCAGTTCTTC. This rearrangement joins TRBV11-2 to TRBJ2-1; 11 bases match TRBD2. J was trimmed by 3 bases and V by 4 bases; bases with no gene match: 8. The CDR3 runs 17 residues. The germline V gene has CDR1 SGHAT and CDR2 FQNNGV.

V is TRBV4-1 and J is TRBJ1-1; 10 bases match TRBD1. Losses at the gene ends were 4 bases for V and 2 bases for J; bases not matched to a gene: 4. Germline CDR1 MGHRA, CDR2 YSYEKL. The CDR3 covers 15 residues. CDR3: CASSLGTGANTEAFF. CDR3 DNA sequence: TGCGCCAGCAGCCTGGGGACAGGGGCCAACACTGAAGCTTTCTTT.

The chain links TRBV19 to TRBJ2-3; D may be TRBD1 (5 bases). The V gene's germline CDR1 is LNHDA and CDR2 SQIVND (reference sequence). The CDR3 runs to 13 residues. V was cut by 6 bases and J by 5 bases, with 12 bases left in between. The CDR3 reads CASSWSQGDTQYF. CDR3 coding DNA: TGTGCCAGTAGCTGGAGCCAGGGAGATACGCAGTATTTT.

This clone appeared a few times. The chain has TRBV2 and TRBJ1-1; 8 nucleotides line up with TRBD1. J lost 6 bases, V lost 9 bases, and 6 bases had no gene match. The germline V gene has CDR1 SNHLY and CDR2 FYNNEI. The CDR3 is made up of 12 amino acids. DNA for the CDR3: TGTGCCAGTCTGGACAGGGACGCTGAAGCTTTCTTT. Translated, it gives CASLDRDAEAFF.

This clone showed up just a few times. V usage is TRBV28 and J usage is TRBJ2-1, with 10 bases matching TRBD2. CDR1 and CDR2 (germline): MDHEN, SYDVKM. Trimming took 2 bases from V and 4 from J; bases not matched to a gene: 5. CDR3 length: 16 amino acids. The CDR3 region is CASSLQLAGIYNEQFF. CDR3 nucleotides: TGTGCCAGCAGTTTACAACTAGCGGGGATTTACAATGAGCAGTTCTTC. The full variable domain, its missing parts supplied by reference TRBV28 and TRBJ2-1, is DVKVTQSSRYLVKRTGEKVFLECVQDMDHENMFWYRQDPGLGLRLIYFSYDVKMKEKGDIPEGYSVSREKKERFSLILESASTNQTSMYLCASSLQLAGIYNEQFFGPGTRLTVL.

This chain connects TRBV29-1 to TRBJ2-5; tentatively, D is TRBD2 (7 bases). The V and J ends lost 6 bases and 7 bases respectively, with 15 bases between them. The CDR3 contains 12 residues. Germline loops: CDR1 SQVTM, CDR2 ANQGSEA. The CDR3 region is CSVGREGGTQYF. Here the CDR3 DNA reads TGCAGCGTGGGAAGGGAGGGGGGGACCCAGTACTTC.

The genes are TRBV14 and TRBJ2-1; 11 bases agree with TRBD1. Germline assignment: CDR1 SGHDN and CDR2 FVKESK. This CDR3 is built from 13 residues. J gave up 14 bases and V 2 bases, and 5 bases lay outside the gene matches. The CDR3 DNA reads as TGTGCCAGCAGCCAATCGAGGACAGGGGGCAAGTTCTTC. This codes for CASSQSRTGGKFF.

This rearrangement joins TRBV7-2 to TRBJ2-1, with 8 bases fitting TRBD1. V shed 0 bases, J shed 5 bases, and the junction held 3 bases outside the gene matches. Per germline, CDR1 SGHTA and CDR2 FQGNSA. The CDR3 is 15 residues long. The CDR3 DNA reads TGTGCCAGCAGCTTAGCGCAGGGGGCTCACAATGAGCAGTTCTTC. Its translation: CASSLAQGAHNEQFF.

V and J are TRBV4-1 and TRBJ1-2, with TRBD1 identical over 9 bases. V trimming: 4 bases; J trimming: 2 bases; junction bases outside the gene matches: 8. The CDR3 sequence is 16 residues long. The V gene's germline CDR1 is MGHRA and CDR2 YSYEKL. The CDR3 here is CASSLNTGTGNYGYTF. In DNA form, the CDR3 reads TGCGCCAGCAGCCTGAACACCGGGACAGGGAACTATGGCTACACCTTC.

A few counts support this clone. DNA for the CDR3: TGTGCCATCAGTGAGGGGGCCAGGCAGCCCCAGCATTTT. Protein: CAISEGARQPQHF. The V and J genes are TRBV10-3 and TRBJ1-5, with a weak D call TRBD1 (5 bases). Germline V gene sequence: CDR1 ENHRY, CDR2 SYGVKD. This CDR3 is 13 amino acids long. V was cut by 2 bases and J by 7 bases, with 9 bases left in between.